The clone carrying this T cell receptor (beta chain) was recorded many times. The data were taken from a study of patients and donors after allogeneic stem cell transplantation. Each CDR3 protein gets one entry after TCRdb re-called the RT-PCR reads with MiXCR. The profile covers fewer than 95,000 distinct CDR3 sequences, with around 5% appearing a single time and about 3% taken by the ten largest. The trim removed 3 bases at V and 7 bases at J, leaving 9 bases unmatched. The CDR3 consists of 16 residues. The sequence derives from a human donor who was either an allogeneic HSCT recipient or a stem cell or donor lymphocyte infusion donor (not recorded which). It is not recorded whose cells these are; they may come from a transplant donor. Sample: blood, either unsorted or a sorted T cell fraction (not recorded which). The chain is built from TRBV12-3 or TRBV12-4 and TRBJ2-1; 10 bases line up with TRBD2. The CDR3 DNA follows: TGTGCCAGCAGTTTTACAAAACTAGCGGGGATAAATGAGCAGTTCTTC. It specifies CASSFTKLAGINEQFF.